This entry concerns a single T cell receptor (beta chain). This entry belongs to a study of OX40 agonist ivuxolimab in advanced cancers. TCRdb's table, derived via immunoSEQ multiplex PCR, lists solely in-frame clones and lacks some. The table lists fewer than 80,000 clones, roughly 85% of them singletons. Autoimmune disease history or systemic immunosuppression led to patient exclusion. CDR3 length equals 15 residues. From germline, CDR1 is LNHDA and CDR2 SQIVND (reference sequence). V was cut by 4 bases and J by 1 base, with 11 bases left in between. The gene calls are TRBV19 and TRBJ1-3, with D perhaps matching TRBD1 (5 bases). The sequenced sample was CD4+ or CD8+ T cells sorted from blood, obtained in a trial of the OX40 agonist ivuxolimab. This TCR came from an adult with an advanced solid tumor such as melanoma, head and neck, liver or kidney cancer. The CDR3 is CASSRIGASGNTIYF. The CDR3 region has the DNA TGTGCCAGTAGTAGAATCGGGGCTTCTGGAAACACCATATATTTT.